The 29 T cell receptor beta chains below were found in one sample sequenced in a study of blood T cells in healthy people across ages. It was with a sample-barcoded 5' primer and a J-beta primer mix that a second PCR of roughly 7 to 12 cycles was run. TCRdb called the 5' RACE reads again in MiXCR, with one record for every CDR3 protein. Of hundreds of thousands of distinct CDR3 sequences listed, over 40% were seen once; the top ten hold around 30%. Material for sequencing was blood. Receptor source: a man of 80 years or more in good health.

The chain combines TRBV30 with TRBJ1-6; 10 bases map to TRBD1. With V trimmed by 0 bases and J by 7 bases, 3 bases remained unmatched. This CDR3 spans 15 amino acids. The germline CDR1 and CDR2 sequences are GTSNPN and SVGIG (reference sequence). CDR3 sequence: CAWSVRTGGNSPLHF. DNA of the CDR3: TGTGCCTGGAGTGTAAGGACAGGGGGGAATTCACCCCTCCACTTT.

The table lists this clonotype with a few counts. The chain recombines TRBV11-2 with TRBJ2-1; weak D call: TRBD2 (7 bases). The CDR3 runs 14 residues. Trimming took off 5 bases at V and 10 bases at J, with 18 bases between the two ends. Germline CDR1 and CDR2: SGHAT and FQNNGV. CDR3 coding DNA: TGTGCCAGCAGCCGGGGGGCCAGCGTCGACGAGCAGTTCTTC. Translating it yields CASSRGASVDEQFF.

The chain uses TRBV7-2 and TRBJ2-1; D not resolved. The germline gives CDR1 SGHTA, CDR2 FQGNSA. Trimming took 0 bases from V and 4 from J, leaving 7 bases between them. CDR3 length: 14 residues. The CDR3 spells CASSLAGKYNEQFF. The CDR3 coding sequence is TGTGCCAGCAGCTTAGCGGGGAAGTACAATGAGCAGTTCTTC.

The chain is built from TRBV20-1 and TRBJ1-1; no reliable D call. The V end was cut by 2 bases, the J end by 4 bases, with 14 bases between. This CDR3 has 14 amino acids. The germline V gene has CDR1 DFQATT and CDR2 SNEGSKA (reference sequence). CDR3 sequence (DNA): TGCAGTGCTAGAACCCGTACATTGGGCACTGAAGCTTTCTTT. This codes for CSARTRTLGTEAFF.

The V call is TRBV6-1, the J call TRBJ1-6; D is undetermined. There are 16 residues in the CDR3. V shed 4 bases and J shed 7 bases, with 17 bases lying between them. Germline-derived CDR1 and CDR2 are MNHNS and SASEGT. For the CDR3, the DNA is TGTGCCAGCAGTGGGGCGTGGGAGACCGCCAATTCACCCCTCCACTTT. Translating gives CASSGAWETANSPLHF.

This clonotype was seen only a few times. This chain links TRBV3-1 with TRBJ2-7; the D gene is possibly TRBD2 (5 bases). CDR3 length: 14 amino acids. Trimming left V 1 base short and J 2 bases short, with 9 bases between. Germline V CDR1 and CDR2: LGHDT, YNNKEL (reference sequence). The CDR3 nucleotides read TGTGCCAGCAGCCAAGCTCAGCGGCCCTACGAGCAGTACTTC. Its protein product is CASSQAQRPYEQYF.

In DNA, the CDR3 is TGCGCCAGCAGCTTGGAAGGGACTAGCGGTACTAGCACAGATACGCAGTATTTT. Translated, it gives CASSLEGTSGTSTDTQYF. The rearrangement joins TRBV5-1 to TRBJ2-3, with 11 nucleotides matching TRBD2. Trimming cost V 0 bases and J 0 bases; bases outside gene matches: 6. The CDR3 covers 18 residues. Germline CDR1 SGHRS, CDR2 YFSETQ.

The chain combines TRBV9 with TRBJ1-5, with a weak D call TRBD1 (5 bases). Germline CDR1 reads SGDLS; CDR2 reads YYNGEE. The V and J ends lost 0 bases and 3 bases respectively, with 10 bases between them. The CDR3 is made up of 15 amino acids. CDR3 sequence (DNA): TGTGCCAGCAGCGTAGGTCCCAGGGTCAATCAGCCCCAGCATTTT. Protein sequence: CASSVGPRVNQPQHF.

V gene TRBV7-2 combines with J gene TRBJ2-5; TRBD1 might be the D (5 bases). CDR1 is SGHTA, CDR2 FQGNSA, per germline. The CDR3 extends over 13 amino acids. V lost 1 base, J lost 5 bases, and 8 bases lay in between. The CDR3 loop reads CASSLDRIETQYF. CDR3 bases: TGTGCCAGCAGCTTAGACAGGATTGAGACCCAGTACTTC. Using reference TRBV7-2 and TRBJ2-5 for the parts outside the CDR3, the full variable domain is GAGVSQSPSNKVTEKGKDVELRCDPISGHTALYWYRQSLGQGLEFLIYFQGNSAPDKSGLPSDRFSAERTGGSVSTLTIQRTQQEDSAVYLCASSLDRIETQYFGPGTRLLVL.

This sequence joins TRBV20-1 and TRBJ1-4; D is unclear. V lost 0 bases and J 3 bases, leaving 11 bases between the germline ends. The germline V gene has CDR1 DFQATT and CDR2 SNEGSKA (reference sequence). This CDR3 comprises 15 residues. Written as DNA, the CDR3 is TGCAGTGCTAGAGATGCCCGGGAATCTAATGAAAAACTGTTTTTT. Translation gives CSARDARESNEKLFF.

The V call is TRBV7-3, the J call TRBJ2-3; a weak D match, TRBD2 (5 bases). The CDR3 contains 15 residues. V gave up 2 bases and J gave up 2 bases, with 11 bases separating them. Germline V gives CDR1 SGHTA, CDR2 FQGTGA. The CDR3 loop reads CASSLAGLTTDTQYF. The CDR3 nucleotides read TGTGCCAGCAGCTTAGCGGGCCTTACCACAGATACGCAGTATTTT.

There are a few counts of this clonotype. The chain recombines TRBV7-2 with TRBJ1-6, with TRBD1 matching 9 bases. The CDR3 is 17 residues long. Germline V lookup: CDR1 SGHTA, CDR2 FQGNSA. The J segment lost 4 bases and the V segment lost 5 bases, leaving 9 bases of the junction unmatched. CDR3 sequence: CASSVRPQGAYNSPLHF. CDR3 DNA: TGTGCCAGCAGCGTAAGACCACAGGGGGCGTATAATTCACCCCTCCACTTT.

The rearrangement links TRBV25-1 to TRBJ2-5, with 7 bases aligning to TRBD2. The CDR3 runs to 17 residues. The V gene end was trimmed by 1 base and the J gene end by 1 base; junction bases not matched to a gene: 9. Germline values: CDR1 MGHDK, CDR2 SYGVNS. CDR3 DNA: TGTGCCAGCAGTGAATTTGCGGGAGTTGGTGGCCAAGAGACCCAGTACTTC. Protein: CASSEFAGVGGQETQYF.

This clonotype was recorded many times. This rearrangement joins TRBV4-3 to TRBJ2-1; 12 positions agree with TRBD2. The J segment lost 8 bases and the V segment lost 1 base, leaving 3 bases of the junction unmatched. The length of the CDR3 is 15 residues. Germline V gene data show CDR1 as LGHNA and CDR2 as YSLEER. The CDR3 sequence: CASSQGTSGKYEQFF. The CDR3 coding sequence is TGCGCCAGCAGCCAAGGGACTAGCGGGAAGTATGAGCAGTTCTTC.

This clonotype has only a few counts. This chain's CDR3 is CASSLGSGLTNTEAFF. The CDR3 DNA reads TGTGCCAGCAGCTTAGGTTCCGGACTCACGAACACTGAAGCTTTCTTT. The chain carries TRBV7-6 and TRBJ1-1; D ambiguous. V gave up 1 base and J gave up 1 base, with 13 bases separating them. The CDR3 has 16 amino acids. Germline V gives CDR1 SGHVS, CDR2 FNYEAQ.

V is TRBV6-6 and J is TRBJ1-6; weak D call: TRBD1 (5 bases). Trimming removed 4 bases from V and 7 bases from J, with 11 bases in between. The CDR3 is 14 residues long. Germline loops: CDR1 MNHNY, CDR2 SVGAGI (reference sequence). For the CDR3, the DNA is TGTGCCAGCAGTTCGGGACTGTTGAATTCACCCCTCCACTTT. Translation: CASSSGLLNSPLHF.

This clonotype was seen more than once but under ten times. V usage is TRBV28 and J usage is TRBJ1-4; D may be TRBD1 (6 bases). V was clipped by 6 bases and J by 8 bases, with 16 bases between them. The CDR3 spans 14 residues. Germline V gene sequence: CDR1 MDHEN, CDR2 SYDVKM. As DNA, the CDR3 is TGTGCCAGCAGCCTACAGGGAGGACTGGAAAAACTGTTTTTT. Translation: CASSLQGGLEKLFF.

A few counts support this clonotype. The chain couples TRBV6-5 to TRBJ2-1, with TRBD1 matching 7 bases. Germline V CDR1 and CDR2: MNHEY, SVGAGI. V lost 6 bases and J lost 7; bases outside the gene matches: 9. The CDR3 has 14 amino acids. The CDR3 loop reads CASSKGAGTNEQFF. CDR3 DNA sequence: TGTGCCAGCAGCAAGGGGGCTGGGACAAATGAGCAGTTCTTC.

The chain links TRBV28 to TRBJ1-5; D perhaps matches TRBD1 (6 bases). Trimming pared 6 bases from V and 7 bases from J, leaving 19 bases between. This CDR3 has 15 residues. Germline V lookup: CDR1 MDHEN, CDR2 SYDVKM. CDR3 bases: TGTGCCAGCAGGGCCGACCAGGCAGGGGCCCAGCCCCAGCATTTT. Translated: CASRADQAGAQPQHF. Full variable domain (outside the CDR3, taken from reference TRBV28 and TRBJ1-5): DVKVTQSSRYLVKRTGEKVFLECVQDMDHENMFWYRQDPGLGLRLIYFSYDVKMKEKGDIPEGYSVSREKKERFSLILESASTNQTSMYLCASRADQAGAQPQHFGDGTRLSIL.

Here the CDR3 reads CSARDGGTTDTQYF. The DNA for the CDR3 is TGCAGTGCTAGAGACGGAGGTACTACAGATACGCAGTATTTT. V gene TRBV20-1 combines with J gene TRBJ2-3, with a tentative D call TRBD2 (5 bases). Germline CDR1 is DFQATT and CDR2 is SNEGSKA (reference sequence). V lost 0 bases to trimming and J lost 3 bases, with 10 bases between them. CDR3 length equals 14 residues.

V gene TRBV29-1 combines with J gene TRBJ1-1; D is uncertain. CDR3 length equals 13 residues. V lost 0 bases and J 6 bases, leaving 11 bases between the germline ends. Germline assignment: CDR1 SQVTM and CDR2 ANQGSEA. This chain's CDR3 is CSVEEIGGSEAFF. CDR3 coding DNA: TGCAGCGTTGAAGAAATAGGAGGTTCTGAAGCTTTCTTT.

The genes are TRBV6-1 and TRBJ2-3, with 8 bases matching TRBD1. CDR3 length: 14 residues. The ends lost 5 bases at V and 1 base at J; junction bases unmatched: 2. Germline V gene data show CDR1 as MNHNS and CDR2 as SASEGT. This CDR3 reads CASSRTGRTDTQYF. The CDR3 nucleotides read TGTGCCAGCAGTCGGACAGGGCGCACAGATACGCAGTATTTT.

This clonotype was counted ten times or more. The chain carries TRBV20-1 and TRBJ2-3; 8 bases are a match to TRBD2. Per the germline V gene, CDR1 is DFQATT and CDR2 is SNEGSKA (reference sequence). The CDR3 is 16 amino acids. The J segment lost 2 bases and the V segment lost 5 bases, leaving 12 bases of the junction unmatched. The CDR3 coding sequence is TGCAGTGCTCCTTTGGCGGGGGGCAAAATCACAGATACGCAGTATTTT. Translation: CSAPLAGGKITDTQYF.

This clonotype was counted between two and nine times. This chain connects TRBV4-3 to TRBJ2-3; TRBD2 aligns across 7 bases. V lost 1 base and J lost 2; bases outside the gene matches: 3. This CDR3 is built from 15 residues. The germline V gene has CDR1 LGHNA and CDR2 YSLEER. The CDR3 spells CASSQGTSTTDTQYF. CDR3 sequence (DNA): TGCGCCAGCAGCCAAGGGACTAGTACCACAGATACGCAGTATTTT.

The CDR3 is CAWSVRGGEQFF. The CDR3 region has the DNA TGTGCCTGGAGTGTACGCGGAGGTGAGCAGTTCTTC. The chain is built from TRBV30 and TRBJ2-1; weak D call: TRBD2 (5 bases). CDR3 size: 12 residues. The germline V gene has CDR1 GTSNPN and CDR2 SVGIG (reference sequence). V gave up 0 bases and J gave up 9 bases, with 9 bases separating them.

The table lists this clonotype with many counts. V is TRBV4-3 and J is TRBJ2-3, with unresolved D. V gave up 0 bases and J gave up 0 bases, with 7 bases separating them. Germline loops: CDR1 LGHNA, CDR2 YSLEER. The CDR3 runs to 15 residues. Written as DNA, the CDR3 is TGCGCCAGCAGCCAAGAGGAGCCTAGCACAGATACGCAGTATTTT. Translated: CASSQEEPSTDTQYF.

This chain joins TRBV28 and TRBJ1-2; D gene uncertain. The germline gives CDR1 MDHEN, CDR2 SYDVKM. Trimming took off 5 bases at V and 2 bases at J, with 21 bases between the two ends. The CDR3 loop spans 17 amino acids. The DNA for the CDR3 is TGTGCCAGCAGTATAATAATCTACAAGTCGGCAAACTATGGCTACACCTTC. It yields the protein CASSIIIYKSANYGYTF.

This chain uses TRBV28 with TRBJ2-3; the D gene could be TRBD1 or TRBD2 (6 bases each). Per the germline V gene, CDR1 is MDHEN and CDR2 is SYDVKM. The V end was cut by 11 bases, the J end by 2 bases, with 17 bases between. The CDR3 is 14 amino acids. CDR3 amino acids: CASLGGLFTDTQYF. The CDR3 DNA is TGTGCCTCCCTGGGGGGCCTATTCACAGATACGCAGTATTTT. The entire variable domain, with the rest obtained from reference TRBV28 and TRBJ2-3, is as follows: DVKVTQSSRYLVKRTGEKVFLECVQDMDHENMFWYRQDPGLGLRLIYFSYDVKMKEKGDIPEGYSVSREKKERFSLILESASTNQTSMYLCASLGGLFTDTQYFGPGTRLTVL.

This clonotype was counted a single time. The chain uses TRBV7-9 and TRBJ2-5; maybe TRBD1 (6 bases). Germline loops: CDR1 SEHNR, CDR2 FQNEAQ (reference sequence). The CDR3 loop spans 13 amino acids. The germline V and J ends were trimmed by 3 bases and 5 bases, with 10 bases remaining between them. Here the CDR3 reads CASSFTGIETQYF. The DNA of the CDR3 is TGTGCCAGCAGCTTCACAGGGATTGAGACCCAGTACTTC.